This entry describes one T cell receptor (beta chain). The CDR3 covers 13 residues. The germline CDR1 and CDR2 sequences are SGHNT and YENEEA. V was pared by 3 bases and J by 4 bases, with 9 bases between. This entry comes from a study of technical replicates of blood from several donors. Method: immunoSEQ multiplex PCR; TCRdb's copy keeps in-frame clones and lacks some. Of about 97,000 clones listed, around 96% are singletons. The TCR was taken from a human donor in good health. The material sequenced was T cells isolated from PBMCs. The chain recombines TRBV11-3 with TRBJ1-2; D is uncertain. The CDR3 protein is CASSFRQAYGYTF. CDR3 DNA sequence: TGTGCCAGCAGCTTTCGCCAGGCCTATGGCTACACCTTC.